A selection of T cell receptor beta chains follows, all from one sample in a study of blood T cell repertoires in COVID-19. The assay was immunoSEQ multiplex PCR, and TCRdb's table has in-frame clones only and misses some. The table records 150,000 to 200,000 clones, around 90% of them present only once. The sequenced sample was peripheral blood. These TCRs come from a man between 18 and 35 years old with acute or convalescent COVID-19. CDR3s include the opening cysteine and the closing phenylalanine or tryptophan. The order of the fields is CDR3 DNA, CDR3 protein, V gene, J gene, D gene. A D gene is named only where the DNA matches it firmly.

cdr3_nt: TGTGCCAGTAGTATAACAGGCGTCTCCTACGAGCAGTACTTC; cdr3_aa: CASSITGVSYEQYF; v_call: TRBV19; j_call: TRBJ2-7; d_call: -
cdr3_nt: TGTGCCAGCAGCCTAGCGGGACAGGTCCTCTACGAGCAGTACTTC; cdr3_aa: CASSLAGQVLYEQYF; v_call: TRBV27; j_call: TRBJ2-7; d_call: -
cdr3_nt: TGTGCCAGCAGGCGGACAGGGCCCAAGAACACTGAAGCTTTCTTT; cdr3_aa: CASRRTGPKNTEAFF; v_call: TRBV6-5; j_call: TRBJ1-1; d_call: TRBD1
cdr3_nt: TGTGCCAGCAGCTCAACGGGTCCCGACACCGGGGAGCTGTTTTTT; cdr3_aa: CASSSTGPDTGELFF; v_call: TRBV6-6; j_call: TRBJ2-2; d_call: -
cdr3_nt: TGCGCCAGCAGCTTCTACGGTCTGGGGAGCGGGGGGACGAACACCGGGGAGCTGTTTTTT; cdr3_aa: CASSFYGLGSGGTNTGELFF; v_call: TRBV5-1; j_call: TRBJ2-2; d_call: TRBD2
cdr3_nt: TGTGCCAGCAGTGAAGAGCTGAGCTGGTCTGAAGCTTTCTTT; cdr3_aa: CASSEELSWSEAFF; v_call: TRBV2; j_call: TRBJ1-1; d_call: -
cdr3_nt: TGTGCCAGCAGCCAAGGTGGCTGGGGACAGGGATATCAGCCCCAGCATTTT; cdr3_aa: CASSQGGWGQGYQPQHF; v_call: TRBV3-1/TRBV3-2; j_call: TRBJ1-5; d_call: TRBD1
cdr3_nt: TGTGCCACCGGGAGAGCCCCCTACAATGAGCAGTTCTTC; cdr3_aa: CATGRAPYNEQFF; v_call: TRBV6-5; j_call: TRBJ2-1; d_call: -
cdr3_nt: TGTGCCAGCGCCGGGTGGGCTGAAGCTTTCTTT; cdr3_aa: CASAGWAEAFF; v_call: TRBV19; j_call: TRBJ1-1; d_call: -
cdr3_nt: TGTGCCAGCAGGGATGGACAGGGGAACTATGGCTACACCTTC; cdr3_aa: CASRDGQGNYGYTF; v_call: TRBV6-6; j_call: TRBJ1-2; d_call: TRBD1